Shown below are 31 T cell receptor beta chains from a single sample sequenced in a study of blood T cells in healthy people across ages. Using a J-beta primer mix together with a sample-barcoded 5' primer, a second PCR was run for about 6 to 12 cycles. In TCRdb, the 5' RACE reads were re-called with MiXCR into one record per CDR3 protein. Here the sample spans a few hundred thousand distinct CDR3 sequences, 50% to 60% being singletons. The material sequenced was blood. Receptor source: a man in his sixties in good health.

The V call is TRBV5-6, the J call TRBJ2-1, with D possibly matching TRBD2 (5 bases). Trimming shortened V by 0 bases and J by 5 bases, and 12 bases separated the two germline ends. This CDR3 has 15 amino acids. Germline loops: CDR1 SGHDT, CDR2 YYEEEE. The CDR3 here is CASSLGLAPHNEQFF. The DNA for the CDR3 is TGTGCCAGCAGCTTGGGCCTAGCCCCTCACAATGAGCAGTTCTTC.

In its sample, this clonotype was seen a few times. V gene TRBV10-3 combines with J gene TRBJ2-3; the D gene is possibly TRBD1 (5 bases). This CDR3 is 15 amino acids long. The V gene's germline CDR1 is ENHRY and CDR2 SYGVKD. The V gene lost 6 bases and the J gene lost 0 bases, with 13 bases spanning the gap. CDR3 region: CAISSTDTSTDTQYF. CDR3 nucleotides: TGTGCCATCAGCTCGACAGATACTAGCACAGATACGCAGTATTTT.

The chain recombines TRBV10-3 with TRBJ2-4, with D unclear. The V end lost 6 bases, the J end lost 1 base, and 16 bases lay between the germline ends. Germline CDR1 ENHRY, CDR2 SYGVKD. The CDR3 has 16 residues. This CDR3 reads CAISPGPMLAKNIQYF. The CDR3 DNA sequence: TGTGCCATCAGCCCCGGACCGATGTTGGCCAAAAACATTCAGTACTTC.

The sample holds a few counts of this clonotype. The chain joins TRBV7-6 to TRBJ2-5; D is possibly TRBD1 (5 bases). The J call may be incorrect, as the DNA end agrees better with TRBJ2-7. The germline V gene encodes CDR1 SGHVS and CDR2 FNYEAQ. This CDR3 is built from 13 residues. The CDR3 nucleotides are TGTGCCAGCAGCTTAGAGGGTAGGGGCGAGCAGTACTTC. Its protein is CASSLEGRGEQYF.

This clonotype was recorded at least ten times. V gene TRBV18 combines with J gene TRBJ2-5, with D possibly TRBD1 on 6 matching bases. V shed 5 bases and J shed 5 bases, with 21 bases lying between them. The CDR3 runs to 16 residues. The germline V gene has CDR1 KGHSH and CDR2 LQKENI. The CDR3 reads CASSSSYRVSGETQYF. CDR3 in DNA: TGTGCCAGCTCATCGTCCTACAGGGTATCGGGCGAGACCCAGTACTTC.

The chain joins TRBV2 to TRBJ1-2; tentatively, D is TRBD1 (6 bases). Germline-derived CDR1 and CDR2 are SNHLY and FYNNEI. The CDR3 runs 15 residues. The V gene lost 6 bases and the J gene lost 3 bases, with 17 bases spanning the gap. The CDR3 bases are TGTGCCAGCAGCGACCCCCAGGGGAAGGACTATGGCTACACCTTC. It translates to CASSDPQGKDYGYTF.

The CDR3 reads CASSHRDRDRNEQYF. CDR3 nucleotide sequence: TGCGCCAGCAGCCATCGGGACAGGGATCGCAATGAGCAGTACTTC. This chain uses TRBV4-1 with TRBJ2-5, with 9 positions matching TRBD1. V shed 3 bases, J shed 11 bases, and the junction held 13 bases outside the gene matches. CDR1 and CDR2 (germline): MGHRA, YSYEKL. CDR3 length equals 15 residues.

The chain recombines TRBV6-2 or TRBV6-3 with TRBJ2-4; 12 bases match TRBD2. The CDR3 consists of 18 residues. Germline CDR1 MNHEY, CDR2 SVGEGT. With 4 bases clipped from V and 13 bases from J, the junction kept 20 bases outside the gene matches. This CDR3 is CASSSQQPTSGRGNEQYF. CDR3 in DNA: TGTGCCAGCAGTTCACAACAGCCGACTAGCGGGAGAGGGAATGAGCAGTACTTC.

The V and J genes are TRBV11-1 and TRBJ2-7, with 9 bases identical to TRBD2. J lost 10 bases, V lost 5 bases, and 21 bases had no gene match. CDR3 length: 17 residues. In germline, CDR1 is SGHAT, CDR2 FQDESV (reference sequence). CDR3 sequence: CASSHPEGLAGLEIQYF. In nucleotides, the CDR3 is TGTGCCAGCAGCCACCCCGAGGGGCTAGCGGGATTGGAGATCCAGTACTTC.

The CDR3 nucleotides read TGCAGCGTTGTTGCAGAACTAGTTTTGAACACTGAAGCTTTCTTT. As protein: CSVVAELVLNTEAFF. J is TRBJ1-1 and V is TRBV29-1; no definite D call. Trimming shortened V by 4 bases and J by 0 bases, and 15 bases separated the two germline ends. CDR3 length equals 15 residues. Germline-derived CDR1 and CDR2 are SQVTM and ANQGSEA.

This chain uses TRBV6-5 with TRBJ2-7, with a possible D match to TRBD2 (6 bases). This CDR3 contains 14 residues. The germline gives CDR1 MNHEY, CDR2 SVGAGI. V gave up 7 bases and J gave up 7 bases, with 20 bases separating them. The CDR3 nucleotides are TGTGCCAGCACCCCGAGTAGCGGCGCTTCTGAGCAGTACTTC. This codes for CASTPSSGASEQYF.

The rearrangement links TRBV7-9 to TRBJ2-5; D possibly corresponds to TRBD2 (5 bases). Germline loops: CDR1 SEHNR, CDR2 FQNEAQ (reference sequence). Trimming removed 5 bases at V and 2 bases at J, with 9 bases between. The CDR3 is made up of 13 amino acids. CDR3: CASSELAQETQYF. As DNA, the CDR3 is TGTGCCAGCAGCGAGCTAGCACAAGAGACCCAGTACTTC.

The chain carries TRBV9 and TRBJ2-7; 9 bases align to TRBD1. CDR1 and CDR2 from the germline V gene are SGDLS and YYNGEE. This CDR3 contains 15 residues. V gave up 0 bases and J gave up 2 bases; unmatched junction bases: 3. As DNA, the CDR3 is TGTGCCAGCAGCGTAGCGGGACAGGGTACCTACGAGCAGTACTTC. Translation gives CASSVAGQGTYEQYF.

J is TRBJ2-1 and V is TRBV6-2 or TRBV6-3; 7 bases map to TRBD2. V was pared by 10 bases and J by 3 bases, with 15 bases of the junction left unmatched. The CDR3 contains 16 residues. Germline CDR1 and CDR2: MNHEY and SVGEGT. CDR3 nucleotide sequence: TGTGCCACCATCCCGAACGGACTAGAGGGCTACAATGAGCAGTTCTTC. Protein sequence: CATIPNGLEGYNEQFF.

In this sample, this clonotype turned up a few times. The J gene is TRBJ1-2, the V gene TRBV6-6; a possible D gene is TRBD1 (5 bases). Between the trimmed V and J ends, which lost 7 bases and 3 bases, there was a span of 18 bases. Per the germline V gene, CDR1 is MNHNY and CDR2 is SVGAGI (reference sequence). The CDR3 is made up of 15 amino acids. The CDR3 sequence: CASTFEGAGYYGYTF. The CDR3 bases are TGTGCCAGCACCTTCGAAGGGGCAGGGTACTATGGCTACACCTTC.

The V and J genes are TRBV24-1 and TRBJ2-1, with 12 bases lining up with TRBD1. The CDR3 contains 14 residues. Trimming at V came to 5 bases and at J to 8 bases, leaving 3 bases not matched to a gene. Per the germline V gene, CDR1 is KGHDR and CDR2 is SFDVKD. CDR3 DNA sequence: TGTGCCACCAGTGGGGGACAGGGGGCCTATGAGCAGTTCTTC. It encodes CATSGGQGAYEQFF.

This clonotype has a count of ten or more. The chain carries TRBV20-1 and TRBJ2-5; D is perhaps TRBD1 (6 bases). The DNA matches TRBJ2-7 better at its end, which makes the J call doubtful. The CDR3 has 12 residues. CDR1 and CDR2 from the germline V gene are DFQATT and SNEGSKA (reference sequence). CDR3 residues: CSAARGPLEQYF. CDR3 DNA: TGCAGTGCAGCCAGGGGACCTCTCGAGCAGTACTTC.

This clonotype was observed at least ten times. The chain recombines TRBV7-2 with TRBJ2-3; tentatively, D is TRBD2 (6 bases). Trimming removed 0 bases at V and 3 bases at J, with 13 bases between. This CDR3 is 16 amino acids long. Germline CDR1 SGHTA, CDR2 FQGNSA. The CDR3 nucleotides read TGTGCCAGCAGCTTAGCGGCGGGCGGGGCGACAGATACGCAGTATTTT. It is translated as CASSLAAGGATDTQYF.

At least ten counts were recorded for this clonotype. This chain connects TRBV4-3 to TRBJ2-5, with D possibly TRBD1 on 6 matching bases. Germline CDR1 LGHNA, CDR2 YSLEER. The CDR3 runs to 15 residues. Trimming shortened V by 0 bases and J by 11 bases, and 19 bases separated the two germline ends. The CDR3 DNA reads TGCGCCAGCAGCCAAGACCTCGCAGGGGTTAGGCAGCAGTACTTC. It translates to CASSQDLAGVRQQYF.

This clonotype has a handful of counts. The chain has TRBV28 and TRBJ2-5; 7 bases are a match to TRBD2. From germline, CDR1 is MDHEN and CDR2 SYDVKM. The CDR3 has 15 amino acids. J gave up 4 bases and V 2 bases, and 7 bases lay outside the gene matches. CDR3 in DNA: TGTGCCAGCAGTTTAGAGGCGGGAGTTCGAGAGACCCAGTACTTC. Protein: CASSLEAGVRETQYF.

This clonotype showed up just a few times. V gene TRBV6-5 combines with J gene TRBJ2-1, with 12 bases aligning to TRBD2. Germline lookup yields CDR1 MNHEY and CDR2 SVGAGI. The J segment lost 2 bases and the V segment lost 6 bases, leaving 2 bases of the junction unmatched. The CDR3 extends over 15 amino acids. The CDR3 DNA is TGTGCCAGCAGGGCTAGCGGGGGGGCCTACAATGAGCAGTTCTTC. This sequence encodes CASRASGGAYNEQFF.

This chain uses TRBV4-2 with TRBJ2-4, with D possibly matching TRBD2 (6 bases). The CDR3 runs to 17 residues. Germline CDR1 reads LGHNA; CDR2 reads YNFKEQ. The ends were cut back, 0 bases at V and 1 base at J, with 13 bases in the middle. The CDR3 nucleotides are TGTGCCAGCAGCCAAGAGCGCGGGGCGATTGCCAAAAACATTCAGTACTTC. The encoded protein is CASSQERGAIAKNIQYF.

In its sample, this clonotype was seen a few times. The J gene is TRBJ2-5, the V gene TRBV20-1, with 13 bases that match TRBD2. The J segment lost 2 bases and the V segment lost 2 bases, leaving 8 bases of the junction unmatched. The germline V gene has CDR1 DFQATT and CDR2 SNEGSKA (reference sequence). CDR3 length: 17 amino acids. The CDR3 here is CSARRPGLAGIQETQYF. The CDR3 DNA reads TGCAGTGCTAGACGGCCGGGACTAGCGGGGATACAAGAGACCCAGTACTTC.

This clonotype was detected only a few times. V is TRBV4-2 and J is TRBJ1-5; D not resolved. The CDR3 spans 13 residues. The germline V gene encodes CDR1 LGHNA and CDR2 YNFKEQ. V was clipped by 6 bases and J by 7 bases, with 13 bases between them. CDR3 bases: TGTGCCAGCAGTCTCACGGTAAACCAGCCCCAGCATTTT. It codes for CASSLTVNQPQHF.

In its sample, this clonotype was seen a few times. Since a much larger clone is just one base distant, this may be a read error. The chain uses TRBV20-1 and TRBJ1-6; D is perhaps TRBD1 (6 bases). The CDR3 covers 16 residues. Germline values: CDR1 DFQATT, CDR2 SNEGSKA (reference sequence). The DNA of the CDR3 is TGCAGTGCTGGAGAACAGGGAGTAGTTACTGATTCACCCCTCCACTTT. Translation: CSAGEQGVVTDSPLHF.

CDR3 region: CASSWAPRQGETQYF. CDR3 coding DNA: TGCGCCAGCAGCTGGGCGCCACGACAAGGGGAGACCCAGTACTTC. This sequence joins TRBV5-1 and TRBJ2-5, with no clear D. The CDR3 loop spans 15 amino acids. The ends were cut back, 3 bases at V and 5 bases at J, with 17 bases in the middle. The germline gives CDR1 SGHRS, CDR2 YFSETQ.

This clonotype was seen a handful of times. The rearrangement joins TRBV10-3 to TRBJ2-7; D gene uncertain. V was trimmed by 0 bases and J by 0 bases, leaving 3 bases between them. Germline V gives CDR1 ENHRY, CDR2 SYGVKD. CDR3 size: 13 residues. This chain's CDR3 is CAISESSSYEQYF. CDR3 DNA: TGTGCCATCAGTGAGTCCAGCTCCTACGAGCAGTACTTC.

This chain links TRBV20-1 with TRBJ2-1; D gene uncertain. The CDR3 covers 13 residues. Germline V gene data show CDR1 as DFQATT and CDR2 as SNEGSKA (reference sequence). Trimming removed 6 bases at V and 11 bases at J, with 20 bases between. CDR3 sequence reads: CSARPPSTAKQFF. The DNA for the CDR3 is TGCAGTGCCAGGCCCCCCTCGACCGCCAAGCAGTTCTTC.

Remarks on this clonotype: Germline is not matched at one junction end, which may reflect a read error. The J gene is TRBJ2-5, the V gene TRBV6-5; D is unresolved. Germline V gene data show CDR1 as MNHEY and CDR2 as SVGAGI. The CDR3 sequence is 13 residues long. The chain's CDR3 is CAGSPNRKETQYF. The CDR3 DNA reads as TGTGCCGGCAGTCCCAACAGAAAGGAGACCCAGTACTTC.

In its sample, this clonotype was seen many times. V usage is TRBV21-1 and J usage is TRBJ2-1; the D call in the table, TRBD2, was not verified against the DNA. TRBV21-1 is noted as a pseudogene. The CDR3 extends over 14 amino acids. DNA for the CDR3: TGTGCCAGCACCCCGGGACTAGAATGTTATGAGCAGTTCTTC. As protein: CASTPGLECYEQFF.

The chain couples TRBV5-1 to TRBJ2-7; 9 bases line up with TRBD1. The J call may not be correct, given that the DNA end is closer to TRBJ2-5. The germline V gene has CDR1 SGHRS and CDR2 YFSETQ. The CDR3 extends over 18 amino acids. CDR3 region: CASSPKLFPGTGKETQYF. Written as DNA, the CDR3 is TGCGCCAGCAGCCCCAAACTTTTTCCCGGGACAGGGAAAGAGACCCAGTACTTC.